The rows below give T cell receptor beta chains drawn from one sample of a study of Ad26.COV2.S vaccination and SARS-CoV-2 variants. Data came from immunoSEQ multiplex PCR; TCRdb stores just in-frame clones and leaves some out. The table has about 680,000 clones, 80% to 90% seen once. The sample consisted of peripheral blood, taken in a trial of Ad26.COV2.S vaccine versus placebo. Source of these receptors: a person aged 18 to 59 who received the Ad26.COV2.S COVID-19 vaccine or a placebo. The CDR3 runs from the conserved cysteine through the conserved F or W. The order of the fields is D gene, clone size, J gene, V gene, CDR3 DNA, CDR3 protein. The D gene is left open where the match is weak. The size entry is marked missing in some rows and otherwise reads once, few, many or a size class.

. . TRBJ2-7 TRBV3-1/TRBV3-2 TGTGCCAGCAGCCAAGCGACACCTGGCTACGAGCAGTACTTC CASSQATPGYEQYF
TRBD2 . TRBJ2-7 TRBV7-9 TGTGCCAGCAGCTTAGGGCCTAGCGGGAGCTACGAGCAGTACTTC CASSLGPSGSYEQYF
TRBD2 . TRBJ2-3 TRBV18 TGTGCCAGCTCACCTCCGGGAGGGCCCACAGATACGCAGTATTTT CASSPPGGPTDTQYF
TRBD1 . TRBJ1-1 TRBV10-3 TGTGCCATCAGTGTGGGACAGGATGTCGCTGAAGCTTTCTTT CAISVGQDVAEAFF
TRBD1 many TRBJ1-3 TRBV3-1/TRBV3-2 TGTGCCAGCAGCCCCGGGACAGGGCCCGAGAATGGAAACACCATATATTTT CASSPGTGPENGNTIYF
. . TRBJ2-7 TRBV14 TGTGCCAGCAGCCAAGATCGGGGTACAGTTTACTACGAGCAGTACTTC CASSQDRGTVYYEQYF
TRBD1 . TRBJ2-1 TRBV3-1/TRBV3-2 TGTGCCAGCAGCCATTGGGACAGGGTATGGAATGAGCAGTTCTTC CASSHWDRVWNEQFF
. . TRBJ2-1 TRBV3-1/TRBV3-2 TGTGCCAGCAGCCAAGTTCAGGGGTCTTGGAATGAGCAGTTCTTC CASSQVQGSWNEQFF
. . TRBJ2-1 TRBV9 TGTGCCAGCAGCGTATGGGGGGTTAGCTACAATGAGCAGTTCTTC CASSVWGVSYNEQFF
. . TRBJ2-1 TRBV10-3 TGTGCCATCATGGACTACAATGAGCAGTTCTTC CAIMDYNEQFF
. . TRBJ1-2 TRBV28 TGTGCCAGCAGTTTAAAGGGTGGAGGCTACACCTTC CASSLKGGGYTF
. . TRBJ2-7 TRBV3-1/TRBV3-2 TGTGCCAGCAGCCAACCCCCGGGCTACGAGCAGTACTTC CASSQPPGYEQYF
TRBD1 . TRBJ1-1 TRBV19 TGTGCCAGTAGTCCGGGACAGGGGTTGCCTGAAGCTTTCTTT CASSPGQGLPEAFF
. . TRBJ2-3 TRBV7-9 TGTGCCAGCAGCCCAGCGAGGGCAGGTGGAAGGGATACGCAGTATTTT CASSPARAGGRDTQYF
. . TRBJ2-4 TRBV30 TGTGCCTGGAGTGTACGATATGGTGAAGCCAAAAACATTCAGTACTTC CAWSVRYGEAKNIQYF
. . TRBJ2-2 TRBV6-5 TGTGCCAGCATGGTAGGGGTGGGCACCGGGGAGCTGTTTTTT CASMVGVGTGELFF
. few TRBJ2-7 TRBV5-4 TGTGCCAGCAGTACTAACCGGGGCCCTACCTACGAGCAGTACTTC CASSTNRGPTYEQYF
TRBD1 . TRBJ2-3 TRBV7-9 TGTGCCAGCAGCCCAGATCTACAGGGGCCTTTT CASSPDLQGPF
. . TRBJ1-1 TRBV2 TGTGCCAGCAAGGAACGGGTATCGGGCACTGAAGCTTTCTTT CASKERVSGTEAFF
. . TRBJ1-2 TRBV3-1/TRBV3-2 TGTGCCAGCAGCCCCTCCCAGGCTCTTTTCTATGGCTACACCTTC CASSPSQALFYGYTF
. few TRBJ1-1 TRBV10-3 TGTGCCATCAGTGGAGACCCCACTGAAGCTTTCTTT CAISGDPTEAFF
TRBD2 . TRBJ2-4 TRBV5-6 TGTGCCAGCAGCTTGGTTATAGGTAGCGGGGGAGGATACATTCAGTACTTC CASSLVIGSGGGYIQYF
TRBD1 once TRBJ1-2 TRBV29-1 TGCAGCGTTGGGGGGCAGGGGGCCTTCTATGGCTACACCTTC CSVGGQGAFYGYTF
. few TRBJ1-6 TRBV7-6 TGTGCCAGCAGCTTGTCGGGAGGATCACCCCTCCACTTT CASSLSGGSPLHF
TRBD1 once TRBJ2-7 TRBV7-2 TGTGCCAGCAGTTACCGGGACAGAAGCTACGAGCAGTACTTC CASSYRDRSYEQYF
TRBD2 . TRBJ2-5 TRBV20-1 TGCAGGGGGGGGTACCAAGAGACCCAGTACTTC CRGGYQETQYF
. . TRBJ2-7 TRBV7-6 TGTGCCAGCAGCTTAGGTCTCGCCGACTCCTACGAGCAGTACTTC CASSLGLADSYEQYF